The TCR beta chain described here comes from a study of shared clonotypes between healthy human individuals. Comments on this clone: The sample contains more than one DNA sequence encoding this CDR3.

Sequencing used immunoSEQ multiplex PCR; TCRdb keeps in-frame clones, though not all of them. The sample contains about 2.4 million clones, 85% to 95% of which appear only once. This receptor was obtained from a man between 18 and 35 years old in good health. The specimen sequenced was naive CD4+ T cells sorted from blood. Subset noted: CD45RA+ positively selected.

CDR3 in DNA: TGTGCCAGCAGCGCGAACACAGATACGCAGTATTTT. Amino acid sequence: CASSANTDTQYF. The chain links TRBV9 to TRBJ2-3; D is ambiguous. Trimming removed 3 bases at V and 2 bases at J, with 4 bases between. Germline assignment: CDR1 SGDLS and CDR2 YYNGEE. The CDR3 extends over 12 amino acids.